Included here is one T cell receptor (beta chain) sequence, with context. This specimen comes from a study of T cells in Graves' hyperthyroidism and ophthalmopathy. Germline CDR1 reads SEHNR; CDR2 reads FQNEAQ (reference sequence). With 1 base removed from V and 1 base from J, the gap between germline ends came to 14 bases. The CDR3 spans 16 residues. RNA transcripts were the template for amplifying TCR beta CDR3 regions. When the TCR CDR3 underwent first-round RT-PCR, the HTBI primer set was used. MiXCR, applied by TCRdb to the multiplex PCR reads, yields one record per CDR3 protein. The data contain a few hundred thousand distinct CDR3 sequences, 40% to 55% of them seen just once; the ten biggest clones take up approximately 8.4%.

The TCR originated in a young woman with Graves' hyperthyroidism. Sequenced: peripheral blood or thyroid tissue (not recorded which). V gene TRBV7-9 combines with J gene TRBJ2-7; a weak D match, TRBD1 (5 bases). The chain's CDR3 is CASSLGSDSHSYEQYF. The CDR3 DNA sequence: TGTGCCAGCAGCTTAGGATCTGACAGCCATTCCTACGAGCAGTACTTC.